The 32 T cell receptor beta chains below all came from one sample that was sequenced in a study of T-cell memory formation after mild COVID-19. TCRdb redid the calling of the 5' RACE reads with MiXCR, one entry per CDR3 protein. The sample consists of fewer than 200,000 distinct CDR3 sequences, roughly 13% of them appearing once. Material for sequencing was PBMCs or a T cell subset sorted from them (not recorded which). Receptor source: a man aged 18 to 30 who had mild COVID-19 (a few samples of this study predate the infection). Cell type and time point are not known.

A few counts support this clonotype. The rearrangement links TRBV4-3 to TRBJ2-5; D call uncertain. Per germline, CDR1 LGHNA and CDR2 YSLEER. The V end lost 0 bases, the J end lost 4 bases, and 9 bases lay between the germline ends. The CDR3 is 14 amino acids. The CDR3 region has the DNA TGCGCCAGCAGCCAAGAGGCAGCTCGAGAGACCCAGTACTTC. Encoded protein: CASSQEAARETQYF.

This clonotype was detected only a few times. This rearrangement joins TRBV24-1 to TRBJ1-2; 8 bases are shared with TRBD1. Looked up from germline, CDR1 is KGHDR and CDR2 is SFDVKD. The CDR3 spans 13 residues. V was clipped by 7 bases and J by 3 bases; unmatched bases: 3. CDR3 sequence: CATSETGDYGYTF. The CDR3 bases are TGTGCCACCAGCGAGACAGGGGACTATGGCTACACCTTC.

A few counts support this clonotype. The chain joins TRBV4-3 to TRBJ1-5, with D unresolved. The CDR3 has 15 amino acids. Germline CDR1 LGHNA, CDR2 YSLEER. With 0 bases removed from V and 4 bases from J, the gap between germline ends came to 10 bases. The CDR3 bases are TGCGCCAGCAGCCAAGATTTCGCGGGGAATCAGCCCCAGCATTTT. Protein sequence: CASSQDFAGNQPQHF.

V and J are TRBV4-1 and TRBJ2-5, with 7 bases aligning to TRBD2. CDR1 MGHRA and CDR2 YSYEKL come from the germline V gene. The CDR3 contains 12 residues. V shed 4 bases, J shed 9 bases, and the junction held 5 bases outside the gene matches. The CDR3 DNA sequence: TGCGCCAGCAGCCCTGGGGGGAGGGCCCAGTACTTC. The encoded protein is CASSPGGRAQYF.

The chain carries TRBV6-5 and TRBJ2-5, with D perhaps matching TRBD2 (6 bases). Looked up from germline, CDR1 is MNHEY and CDR2 is SVGAGI. Deletions cut 8 bases from V and 5 bases from J, with 21 bases between. CDR3 length: 15 residues. The CDR3 spells CASGLTGDPSETQYF. Here the CDR3 DNA reads TGTGCCAGCGGACTGACGGGGGACCCCTCGGAGACCCAGTACTTC.

This clonotype was seen only a few times. This chain uses TRBV6-5 with TRBJ1-2; D gene unclear. Trimming removed 0 bases from V and 6 bases from J, with 11 bases in between. The germline V gene encodes CDR1 MNHEY and CDR2 SVGAGI. The length of the CDR3 is 14 residues. CDR3 loop: CASSYSVGMDGYTF. The CDR3 nucleotides are TGTGCCAGCAGTTACTCGGTGGGGATGGATGGCTACACCTTC.

This clonotype appeared many times. J is TRBJ2-7 and V is TRBV7-9; D possibly corresponds to TRBD1 (6 bases). The V gene's germline CDR1 is SEHNR and CDR2 FQNEAQ (reference sequence). This CDR3 region has 13 residues. The V end was cut by 6 bases, the J end by 2 bases, with 11 bases between. This chain's CDR3 is CASSPGQTYEQYV. In nucleotides, the CDR3 is TGTGCCAGCAGTCCCGGACAGACCTACGAGCAGTACGTC.

This chain joins TRBV5-1 and TRBJ2-1; 10 bases are shared with TRBD2. The germline CDR1 and CDR2 sequences are SGHRS and YFSETQ. Germline trimming cut 6 bases from V and 2 bases from J; bases unmatched to any gene: 8. The CDR3 spans 16 residues. CDR3 coding DNA: TGCGCCAGCACCAAGGACGGGACTAGCGCCTACAATGAGCAGTTCTTC. It encodes CASTKDGTSAYNEQFF.

The chain uses TRBV7-2 and TRBJ2-1; maybe TRBD2 (6 bases). Per the germline V gene, CDR1 is SGHTA and CDR2 is FQGNSA. Trimming removed 5 bases from V and 0 bases from J, with 8 bases in between. This CDR3 spans 14 amino acids. The DNA for the CDR3 is TGTGCCAGCAGCCGGGGGTGCTCCTACAATGAGCAGTTCTTC. Protein sequence: CASSRGCSYNEQFF.

The chain recombines TRBV6-2 or TRBV6-3 with TRBJ1-2; maybe TRBD1 (5 bases). Germline V gives CDR1 MNHEY, CDR2 SVGEGT. CDR3 length: 15 amino acids. Between the trimmed V and J ends, which lost 4 bases and 4 bases, there was a span of 16 bases. CDR3 in DNA: TGTGCCAGCAGTTTCCAACAGGCACCTCTCTATGGCTACACCTTC. It yields the protein CASSFQQAPLYGYTF.

Only a few counts were recorded for this clonotype. This sequence joins TRBV5-1 and TRBJ2-7, with TRBD2 matching 8 bases. Per germline, CDR1 SGHRS and CDR2 YFSETQ. This CDR3 is built from 13 residues. V trimming: 7 bases; J trimming: 5 bases; junction bases outside the gene matches: 8. CDR3 sequence: CASGGTSVDEQYF. The CDR3 bases are TGCGCCAGCGGCGGGACTAGTGTAGACGAGCAGTACTTC.

The chain couples TRBV5-6 to TRBJ1-2; no clear D. CDR1 and CDR2 from the germline V gene are SGHDT and YYEEEE. The CDR3 sequence is 14 residues long. Trimming cost V 0 bases and J 5 bases, with 11 bases left between them. CDR3 loop: CASSLVPMEYGYTF. The CDR3 bases are TGTGCCAGCAGCTTGGTCCCCATGGAGTATGGCTACACCTTC.

The V and J genes are TRBV11-3 and TRBJ2-2; possibly TRBD2 for D (6 bases). The CDR3 length is 13 residues. Between the trimmed V and J ends, which lost 4 bases and 8 bases, there was a span of 11 bases. Germline V CDR1 and CDR2: SGHNT, YENEEA. The DNA of the CDR3 is TGTGCCAGCAGCTCCTCCCGGGGGGGGGAGCTGTTTTTT. This sequence encodes CASSSSRGGELFF.

The sample holds a few counts of this clonotype. This chain joins TRBV6-1 and TRBJ2-7; D may match TRBD1 or TRBD2 (5 bases each). Trimming shortened V by 2 bases and J by 6 bases, and 11 bases separated the two germline ends. The germline V gene encodes CDR1 MNHNS and CDR2 SASEGT. The CDR3 runs to 13 residues. The CDR3: CASSELGVSEQYF. DNA for the CDR3: TGTGCCAGCAGTGAATTGGGGGTTAGCGAGCAGTACTTC.

The rearrangement uses TRBV2 and TRBJ2-7, with D possibly being TRBD2 (5 bases). Deletions cut 9 bases from V and 2 bases from J, with 11 bases between. Germline V gene sequence: CDR1 SNHLY, CDR2 FYNNEI. CDR3 length equals 12 residues. CDR3 residues: CARSDGAYEQYF. CDR3 coding DNA: TGTGCCAGGAGCGACGGGGCCTACGAGCAGTACTTC.

This clonotype occurred a few times. V is TRBV6-2 or TRBV6-3 and J is TRBJ1-6, with a weak D call TRBD1 (5 bases). Germline V gene lookup returns CDR1 MNHEY and CDR2 SVGEGT. The CDR3 is made up of 18 amino acids. The ends were cut back, 6 bases at V and 6 bases at J, with 24 bases in the middle. The DNA for the CDR3 is TGTGCCAGCAGCTTGGCCGAACTCGGGACCCTTCTTAATTCACCCCTCCACTTT. This translates into CASSLAELGTLLNSPLHF.

This clonotype was recorded a few times. The V gene is TRBV5-5, the J gene TRBJ1-5; possible D gene TRBD1, 6 bases. The CDR3 sequence is 15 residues long. V lost 1 base and J 0 bases, leaving 8 bases between the germline ends. The germline CDR1 and CDR2 sequences are SGHKS and YYEKEE (reference sequence). The CDR3 spells CASSLQGHSNQPQHF. The DNA for the CDR3 is TGTGCCAGCAGCTTGCAGGGGCATAGCAATCAGCCCCAGCATTTT.

This chain links TRBV7-2 with TRBJ1-2; the D is unclear. CDR1 is SGHTA and CDR2 is FQGNSA in the germline V gene. This CDR3 spans 10 amino acids. Trimming left V 5 bases short and J 12 bases short, with 10 bases between. The CDR3 bases are TGTGCCAGCAGCCTCCCGGCTAACACCTTC. This gives the protein CASSLPANTF.

CDR3 nucleotides: TGTGCCAGCAGCTCAACAGGGGGCACGGGCTTAGATACGCAGTATTTT. It translates to CASSSTGGTGLDTQYF. The V gene is TRBV7-9, the J gene TRBJ2-3, with 9 bases identical to TRBD1. This CDR3 is built from 16 residues. Germline CDR1 reads SEHNR; CDR2 reads FQNEAQ (reference sequence). The V gene end was trimmed by 4 bases and the J gene end by 5 bases; junction bases not matched to a gene: 10. The whole variable domain, remainder taken from reference TRBV7-9 and TRBJ2-3, is DTGVSQNPRHKITKRGQNVTFRCDPISEHNRLYWYRQTLGQGPEFLTYFQNEAQLEKSRLLSDRFSAERPKGSFSTLEIQRTEQGDSAMYLCASSSTGGTGLDTQYFGPGTRLTVL.

The chain recombines TRBV3-1 with TRBJ1-1, with D perhaps matching TRBD1 (5 bases). The germline V gene has CDR1 LGHDT and CDR2 YNNKEL (reference sequence). The CDR3 has 15 amino acids. V was cut by 1 base and J by 1 base, with 10 bases left in between. In nucleotides, the CDR3 is TGTGCCAGCAGCCAAGGGCGGCAGGGGAACACTGAAGCTTTCTTT. The encoded protein is CASSQGRQGNTEAFF.

This clonotype was recorded a few times. This chain's CDR3 is CASSYSAGRGGFNTQYF. In DNA form, the CDR3 reads TGTGCCAGCAGTTACTCCGCGGGGCGGGGGGGTTTCAATACGCAGTATTTT. The rearrangement uses TRBV6-6 and TRBJ2-3; 9 nucleotides line up with TRBD2. The CDR3 consists of 17 residues. V was pared by 0 bases and J by 7 bases, with 11 bases of the junction left unmatched. CDR1 MNHNY and CDR2 SVGAGI come from the germline V gene (reference sequence).

The CDR3 region is CASSTGLAGEQYF. CDR3 DNA sequence: TGTGCCAGCAGCACCGGACTAGCGGGAGAGCAGTACTTC. The chain carries TRBV7-2 and TRBJ2-7; 12 positions match TRBD2. CDR3 length: 13 amino acids. V shed 5 bases, J shed 7 bases, and the junction held 3 bases outside the gene matches. The V gene's germline CDR1 is SGHTA and CDR2 FQGNSA. Supplemented by reference TRBV7-2 and TRBJ2-7, the full variable domain reads GAGVSQSPSNKVTEKGKDVELRCDPISGHTALYWYRQSLGQGLEFLIYFQGNSAPDKSGLPSDRFSAERTGGSVSTLTIQRTQQEDSAVYLCASSTGLAGEQYFGPGTRLTVT.

The chain joins TRBV5-1 to TRBJ2-5, with D perhaps TRBD1 (6 bases). Germline-derived CDR1 and CDR2 are SGHRS and YFSETQ. CDR3 length: 15 amino acids. With 5 bases removed from V and 1 base from J, the gap between germline ends came to 15 bases. The DNA for the CDR3 is TGCGCCAGCAGGGACGGTGGGACAACCCAAGAGACCCAGTACTTC. Translation gives CASRDGGTTQETQYF.

This rearrangement joins TRBV12-3 or TRBV12-4 to TRBJ2-3; 10 positions match TRBD2. Trimming removed 3 bases from V and 1 base from J; junction bases left unmatched: 1. The CDR3 contains 15 residues. The CDR3 loop is CASSFGTSGTDTQYF. Written as DNA, the CDR3 is TGTGCCAGCAGTTTCGGGACTAGCGGCACAGATACGCAGTATTTT.

In this sample, this clonotype turned up a few times. The junction differs from germline at one of its ends, possibly a read error. The chain combines TRBV20-1 with TRBJ1-2; 12 bases map to TRBD1. Germline V CDR1 and CDR2: DFQATT, SNEGSKA (reference sequence). This CDR3 region has 16 residues. CDR3 nucleotides: TGCAGTGCTGGAGACCTCGGGACAGGGGGCGCCGATGGCTACACCTTC. It is translated as CSAGDLGTGGADGYTF.

In its sample, this clonotype was seen many times. The rearrangement joins TRBV3-1 to TRBJ1-5; maybe TRBD1 (5 bases). Germline V gene sequence: CDR1 LGHDT, CDR2 YNNKEL (reference sequence). This CDR3 contains 16 residues. V gave up 1 base and J gave up 0 bases, with 10 bases separating them. The CDR3, as DNA: TGTGCCAGCAGCCAAGGAGGGACGGGTAGCAATCAGCCCCAGCATTTT. Translation: CASSQGGTGSNQPQHF. Full variable domain (rest looked up from reference TRBV3-1 and TRBJ1-5): DTAVSQTPKYLVTQMGNDKSIKCEQNLGHDTMYWYKQDSKKFLKIMFSYNNKELIINETVPNRFSPKSPDKAHLNLHINSLELGDSAVYFCASSQGGTGSNQPQHFGDGTRLSIL.

Only a few counts were recorded for this clonotype. The chain is built from TRBV4-3 and TRBJ2-7, with TRBD1 as a possible D gene (6 bases). The CDR3 contains 16 residues. With 2 bases removed from V and 3 bases from J, the gap between germline ends came to 17 bases. Germline V CDR1 and CDR2: LGHNA, YSLEER. CDR3 region: CASSQRWGHSRYEQYV. The CDR3 region has the DNA TGCGCCAGCAGCCAAAGGTGGGGGCACTCTCGCTACGAGCAGTACGTC.

The chain uses TRBV19 and TRBJ2-5, with D perhaps TRBD2 (5 bases). The V gene lost 6 bases and the J gene lost 1 base, with 12 bases spanning the gap. Germline V gene lookup returns CDR1 LNHDA and CDR2 SQIVND (reference sequence). This CDR3 is 14 amino acids long. In DNA, the CDR3 is TGTGCCAGTAGGACCGGACGGGGCCAAGAGACCCAGTACTTC. Protein sequence: CASRTGRGQETQYF. Variable domain in full (rest from reference TRBV19 and TRBJ2-5): DGGITQSPKYLFRKEGQNVTLSCEQNLNHDAMYWYRQDPGQGLRLIYYSQIVNDFQKGDIAEGYSVSREKKESFPLTVTSAQKNPTAFYLCASRTGRGQETQYFGPGTRLLVL.

This clonotype was observed a few times. The gene calls are TRBV4-2 and TRBJ2-5, with 15 bases that match TRBD2. V lost 3 bases to trimming and J lost 2 bases; unmatched junction nucleotides: 1. This CDR3 comprises 16 residues. Germline CDR1 is LGHNA and CDR2 is YNFKEQ. The CDR3 region is CASSHGLAGGQETQYF. CDR3 coding DNA: TGTGCCAGCAGCCACGGACTAGCGGGGGGGCAAGAGACCCAGTACTTC.

This clonotype was seen a handful of times. The chain joins TRBV12-3 or TRBV12-4 to TRBJ2-5; D is unclear. This CDR3 spans 15 amino acids. Trimming took off 2 bases at V and 4 bases at J, with 14 bases between the two ends. CDR3 nucleotide sequence: TGTGCCAGCAGTTTATATGGTCCGCCCCTAGAGACCCAGTACTTC. As protein: CASSLYGPPLETQYF.

The gene calls are TRBV27 and TRBJ2-7; D may be TRBD1 (7 bases). Germline V gene sequence: CDR1 MNHEY, CDR2 SMNVEV (reference sequence). Deletions cut 5 bases from V and 7 bases from J, with 24 bases between. There are 16 residues in the CDR3. The CDR3 DNA reads as TGTGCCAGCAGTCCAACACAGGGGCAGGGCGGGAAAGAGCAGTACGTC. This encodes CASSPTQGQGGKEQYV.

This clonotype was counted only a few times. The V and J genes are TRBV5-1 and TRBJ2-3; D is unresolved. Germline CDR1 and CDR2: SGHRS and YFSETQ. This CDR3 region has 15 residues. V lost 0 bases to trimming and J lost 0 bases, with 8 bases between them. The CDR3 nucleotides are TGCGCCAGCAGCTTGGCCCAAACAAGCACAGATACGCAGTATTTT. Translated, it gives CASSLAQTSTDTQYF.